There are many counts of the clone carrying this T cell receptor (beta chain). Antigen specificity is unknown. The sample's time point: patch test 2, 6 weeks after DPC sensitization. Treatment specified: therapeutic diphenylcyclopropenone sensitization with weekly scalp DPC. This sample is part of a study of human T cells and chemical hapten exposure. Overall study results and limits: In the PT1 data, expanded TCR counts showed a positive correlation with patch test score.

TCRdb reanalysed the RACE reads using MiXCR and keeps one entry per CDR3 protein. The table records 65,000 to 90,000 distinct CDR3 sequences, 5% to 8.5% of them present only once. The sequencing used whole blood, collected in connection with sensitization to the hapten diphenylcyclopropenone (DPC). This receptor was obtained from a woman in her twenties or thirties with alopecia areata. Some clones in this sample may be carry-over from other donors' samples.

The CDR3 region has the DNA TGTGCCAGCAACTCGTTGCCCGGGGGCATGGACGAGCAGTACTTC. Translation gives CASNSLPGGMDEQYF. V and J are TRBV7-9 and TRBJ2-7; tentatively, D is TRBD1 or TRBD2 (6 bases each). This CDR3 is 15 amino acids long. Germline values: CDR1 SEHNR, CDR2 FQNEAQ (reference sequence). V was pared by 7 bases and J by 5 bases, with 21 bases between.